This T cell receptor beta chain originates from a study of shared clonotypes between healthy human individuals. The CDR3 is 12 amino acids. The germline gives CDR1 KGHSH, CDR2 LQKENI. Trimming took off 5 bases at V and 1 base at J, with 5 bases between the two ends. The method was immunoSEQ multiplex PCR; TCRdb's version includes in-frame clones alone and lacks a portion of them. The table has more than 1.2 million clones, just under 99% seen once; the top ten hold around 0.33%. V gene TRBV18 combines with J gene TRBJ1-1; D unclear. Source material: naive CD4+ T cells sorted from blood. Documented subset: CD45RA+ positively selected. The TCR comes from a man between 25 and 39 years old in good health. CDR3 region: CASSWGNTEAFF. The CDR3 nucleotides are TGTGCCAGCTCATGGGGGAACACTGAAGCTTTCTTT.